The 26 T cell receptor beta chains below all came from one sample that was sequenced in a study of blood T cell repertoires in COVID-19. Sequencing was performed with immunoSEQ multiplex PCR; in TCRdb, only in-frame clones are kept and a portion is missing. In the table there are 110,000 to 150,000 clones, around 83% of which are singletons. Sequencing was performed on peripheral blood. The receptors originated from a woman older than 75 with acute or convalescent COVID-19.

The CDR3 spells CASRQGPNTEAFF. CDR3 nucleotide sequence: TGTGCCAGCCGACAGGGACCAAACACTGAAGCTTTCTTT. This chain uses TRBV19 with TRBJ1-1; 7 bases map to TRBD1. CDR1 is LNHDA and CDR2 is SQIVND in the germline V gene (reference sequence). The CDR3 loop spans 13 amino acids. After removal of 9 bases from V and 2 bases from J, the junction contained 6 bases not matched to a gene.

The chain couples TRBV5-4 to TRBJ1-4; 11 bases are a match to TRBD1. Germline V gives CDR1 SGHNT, CDR2 YYREEE (reference sequence). V was pared by 4 bases and J by 0 bases, with 11 bases of the junction left unmatched. CDR3 length: 19 residues. CDR3 sequence: CASSPQQGQGATTNEKLFF. The CDR3 DNA reads TGTGCCAGCAGCCCCCAACAAGGACAGGGGGCCACAACTAATGAAAAACTGTTTTTT.

The genes are TRBV6-5 and TRBJ2-7; TRBD1 is a possible D gene (5 bases). Germline CDR1 MNHEY, CDR2 SVGAGI. This CDR3 comprises 14 residues. Trimming left V 8 bases short and J 2 bases short, with 16 bases between. The CDR3 coding sequence is TGTGCCAGCGCGGACCCCAGGGTTCCCTACGAGCAGTACTTC. Amino acids: CASADPRVPYEQYF.

The chain links TRBV30 to TRBJ1-1; TRBD1 aligns across 7 bases. The CDR3 runs to 15 residues. Germline CDR1 GTSNPN, CDR2 SVGIG (reference sequence). Germline trimming cut 3 bases from V and 3 bases from J; bases unmatched to any gene: 10. The CDR3 reads CAWSDLTGAHTEAFF. DNA for the CDR3: TGTGCCTGGAGCGACCTTACAGGGGCCCACACTGAAGCTTTCTTT.

The chain couples TRBV18 to TRBJ1-5; 7 nucleotides agree with TRBD1. The CDR3 has 15 amino acids. Germline CDR1 and CDR2: KGHSH and LQKENI. The junction had 5 bases not matched to a gene; V was cut back by 3 bases and J by 3 bases. The CDR3 region has the DNA TGTGCCAGCTCACCTGGACAGGCCGCCAATCAGCCCCAGCATTTT. Translating gives CASSPGQAANQPQHF.

This clone was counted only a few times. The CDR3 sequence is CASSPPQGGPYEQYF. DNA of the CDR3: TGTGCCAGCTCACCACCGCAGGGAGGGCCCTACGAGCAGTACTTC. The chain carries TRBV18 and TRBJ2-7; 7 bases are shared with TRBD2. This CDR3 is 15 amino acids long. Germline loops: CDR1 KGHSH, CDR2 LQKENI. V shed 0 bases, J shed 2 bases, and the junction held 4 bases outside the gene matches.

V and J are TRBV28 and TRBJ1-2; D might be TRBD1 (6 bases). The V end was cut by 6 bases, the J end by 3 bases, with 23 bases between. Germline assignment: CDR1 MDHEN and CDR2 SYDVKM. The CDR3 is made up of 17 amino acids. The CDR3 DNA reads TGTGCCAGCAGGCCTACAGGGATTCTTCGGCGCCACTATGGCTACACCTTC. Translated, it gives CASRPTGILRRHYGYTF.

This chain connects TRBV6-4 to TRBJ2-3, with D possibly being TRBD1 (5 bases). Looked up from germline, CDR1 is MRHNA and CDR2 is SNTAGT. The V and J ends lost 0 bases and 0 bases respectively, with 7 bases between them. This CDR3 comprises 15 residues. The CDR3 protein is CASSDSRGSTDTQYF. CDR3 nucleotide sequence: TGTGCCAGCAGTGACTCAAGGGGAAGCACAGATACGCAGTATTTT.

The chain carries TRBV7-2 and TRBJ1-5; 9 positions agree with TRBD1. The CDR3 extends over 17 amino acids. CDR1 and CDR2 (germline): SGHTA, FQGNSA. The J segment lost 5 bases and the V segment lost 3 bases, leaving 11 bases of the junction unmatched. The CDR3 DNA reads as TGTGCCAGCAGCTTGGACAGGGGTTTAAGTGGGCATCAGCCCCAGCATTTT. Its translation is CASSLDRGLSGHQPQHF. Full variable domain (remainder filled in from reference TRBV7-2 and TRBJ1-5): GAGVSQSPSNKVTEKGKDVELRCDPISGHTALYWYRQSLGQGLEFLIYFQGNSAPDKSGLPSDRFSAERTGGSVSTLTIQRTQQEDSAVYLCASSLDRGLSGHQPQHFGDGTRLSIL.

V usage is TRBV2 and J usage is TRBJ1-3; 10 bases agree with TRBD1. Germline CDR1 reads SNHLY; CDR2 reads FYNNEI. The CDR3 extends over 16 amino acids. Trimming took 2 bases from V and 3 from J; bases not matched to a gene: 4. The CDR3 loop reads CASSERGTGVGNTIYF. CDR3 in DNA: TGTGCCAGCAGTGAACGCGGGACAGGGGTTGGAAACACCATATATTTT. The whole variable domain, remainder taken from reference TRBV2 and TRBJ1-3, is EPEVTQTPSHQVTQMGQEVILRCVPISNHLYFYWYRQILGQKVEFLVSFYNNEISEKSEIFDDQFSVERPDGSNFTLKIRSTKLEDSAMYFCASSERGTGVGNTIYFGEGSWLTVV.

The CDR3 sequence is CASSTGTNQPQHF. The DNA of the CDR3 is TGTGCCAGCAGTACAGGGACAAATCAGCCCCAGCATTTT. The J gene is TRBJ1-5, the V gene TRBV12-3 or TRBV12-4, with D perhaps matching TRBD1 (6 bases). This CDR3 contains 13 residues. V was cut by 5 bases and J by 4 bases, with 9 bases left in between.

This chain connects TRBV10-3 to TRBJ1-2; tentatively, D is TRBD1 (5 bases). The germline CDR1 and CDR2 sequences are ENHRY and SYGVKD. The CDR3 loop spans 15 amino acids. Trimming took 0 bases from V and 0 from J, leaving 8 bases between them. The CDR3 DNA follows: TGTGCCATCAGTGAGTCGGGAGGGGCTAACTATGGCTACACCTTC. Translation: CAISESGGANYGYTF.

This chain uses TRBV7-2 with TRBJ2-7, with 9 positions matching TRBD1. The germline V gene has CDR1 SGHTA and CDR2 FQGNSA. This CDR3 is 13 amino acids long. After removal of 6 bases from V and 5 bases from J, the junction contained 5 bases not matched to a gene. For the CDR3, the DNA is TGTGCCAGCAGGTTGGACAGGGGCGACGAGCAGTACTTC. The encoded protein is CASRLDRGDEQYF.

This clone has only one observation. V is TRBV6-5 and J is TRBJ2-2; TRBD1 might be the D (6 bases). Per germline, CDR1 MNHEY and CDR2 SVGAGI. The CDR3 runs 15 residues. The V end lost 7 bases, the J end lost 7 bases, and 19 bases lay between the germline ends. The CDR3 spells CASTGNRVINGELFF. The CDR3 nucleotides read TGTGCCAGCACCGGCAACAGGGTAATCAACGGGGAGCTGTTTTTT.

V and J are TRBV12-3 or TRBV12-4 and TRBJ2-5; TRBD1 agrees at 7 bases. The CDR3 consists of 13 residues. V dropped 5 bases and J dropped 2; count of bases not matched to a gene: 2. The CDR3 here is CASSPGQQETQYF. Here the CDR3 DNA reads TGTGCCAGCAGTCCGGGACAGCAAGAGACCCAGTACTTC.

The chain carries TRBV30 and TRBJ1-6; D possibly corresponds to TRBD1 (6 bases). V lost 2 bases and J lost 7, with 24 bases in between. The V gene's germline CDR1 is GTSNPN and CDR2 SVGIG (reference sequence). This CDR3 comprises 18 residues. The CDR3 loop reads CAWSYPKRNRVVNSPLHF. The CDR3 DNA follows: TGTGCCTGGAGTTACCCAAAGCGTAACAGGGTCGTAAATTCACCCCTCCACTTT.

The rearrangement joins TRBV10-2 to TRBJ2-2; the match to TRBD2 covers 8 bases. The V gene end was trimmed by 7 bases and the J gene end by 4 bases; junction bases not matched to a gene: 5. The germline gives CDR1 WSHSY, CDR2 SAAADI. The length of the CDR3 is 14 residues. The CDR3 DNA sequence: TGCGCCAGCAACCGGGGGGGAACCACCGGGGAGCTGTTTTTT. It translates to CASNRGGTTGELFF.

This rearrangement joins TRBV18 to TRBJ1-4, with D unclear. The germline V gene encodes CDR1 KGHSH and CDR2 LQKENI. V gave up 5 bases and J gave up 5 bases, with 18 bases separating them. The CDR3 has 16 amino acids. The DNA for the CDR3 is TGTGCCAGCTCAGGATTCTCTCCCAGACTAAATGAAAAACTGTTTTTT. Residues: CASSGFSPRLNEKLFF.

The chain links TRBV12-3 or TRBV12-4 to TRBJ1-4; a possible D gene is TRBD1 (5 bases). The CDR3 is 13 residues long. V was cut by 6 bases and J by 10 bases, with 15 bases left in between. CDR3 DNA sequence: TGTGCCAGCAGCCTGACAGTTGCAGCAAAACTGTTTTTT. Residues: CASSLTVAAKLFF.

This clone was found once. The chain employs TRBV7-2 and TRBJ1-2, with D unresolved. This CDR3 has 13 residues. The V end lost 1 base, the J end lost 5 bases, and 8 bases lay between the germline ends. Per the germline V gene, CDR1 is SGHTA and CDR2 is FQGNSA. CDR3 residues: CASSLVPLYGYTF. The CDR3 coding sequence is TGTGCCAGCAGCTTAGTCCCCCTTTATGGCTACACCTTC. Together with reference TRBV7-2 and TRBJ1-2, the CDR3 gives the full variable domain: GAGVSQSPSNKVTEKGKDVELRCDPISGHTALYWYRQSLGQGLEFLIYFQGNSAPDKSGLPSDRFSAERTGGSVSTLTIQRTQQEDSAVYLCASSLVPLYGYTFGSGTRLTVV.

V gene TRBV5-5 combines with J gene TRBJ1-2; 8 nucleotides align to TRBD1. After removal of 2 bases from V and 0 bases from J, the junction contained 3 bases not matched to a gene. The CDR3 runs to 15 residues. Germline values: CDR1 SGHKS, CDR2 YYEKEE (reference sequence). The CDR3 nucleotides read TGTGCCAGCAGCTTAATGGGACAGGCTAACTATGGCTACACCTTC. Its translation is CASSLMGQANYGYTF.

The V and J genes are TRBV6-2 or TRBV6-3 and TRBJ2-3; 8 bases fit TRBD1. The V gene end was trimmed by 5 bases and the J gene end by 6 bases; junction bases not matched to a gene: 10. CDR3 size: 15 residues. CDR1 MNHEY and CDR2 SVGEGT come from the germline V gene. The CDR3 DNA reads TGTGCCAGCAGTCAGAGGACAGGGTATGAGGATACGCAGTATTTT. Encoded protein: CASSQRTGYEDTQYF.

The chain couples TRBV15 to TRBJ2-2, with 8 bases that match TRBD1. Germline assignment: CDR1 LNHNV and CDR2 YYDKDF (reference sequence). This CDR3 has 16 residues. After removal of 4 bases from V and 3 bases from J, the junction contained 7 bases not matched to a gene. The CDR3 DNA reads as TGTGCCACCAGCACAAAGACAGGGGATGACACCGGGGAGCTGTTTTTT. Translation: CATSTKTGDDTGELFF.

The rearrangement links TRBV5-1 to TRBJ1-1, with D maybe TRBD1 (5 bases). V lost 7 bases and J 0 bases, leaving 22 bases between the germline ends. The length of the CDR3 is 17 residues. From germline, CDR1 is SGHRS and CDR2 YFSETQ. CDR3 nucleotides: TGCGCCAGCGGGATTGTGGGGGGACCTCTTCTGAACACTGAAGCTTTCTTT. Translated: CASGIVGGPLLNTEAFF.

The chain uses TRBV12-3 or TRBV12-4 and TRBJ2-1, with D maybe TRBD1 (5 bases). V lost 6 bases and J 9 bases, leaving 15 bases between the germline ends. This CDR3 comprises 13 residues. This chain's CDR3 is CASSRPGTGEQFF. For the CDR3, the DNA is TGTGCCAGCAGCCGTCCGGGTACAGGTGAGCAGTTCTTC.

The rearrangement uses TRBV19 and TRBJ2-3; TRBD2 might be the D (7 bases). Trimming cost V 3 bases and J 6 bases, with 13 bases left between them. The CDR3 has 14 residues. CDR1 is LNHDA and CDR2 is SQIVND in the germline V gene (reference sequence). The CDR3 loop is CASSIAEGGDTQYF. CDR3 in DNA: TGTGCCAGTAGTATTGCTGAGGGGGGGGATACGCAGTATTTT.